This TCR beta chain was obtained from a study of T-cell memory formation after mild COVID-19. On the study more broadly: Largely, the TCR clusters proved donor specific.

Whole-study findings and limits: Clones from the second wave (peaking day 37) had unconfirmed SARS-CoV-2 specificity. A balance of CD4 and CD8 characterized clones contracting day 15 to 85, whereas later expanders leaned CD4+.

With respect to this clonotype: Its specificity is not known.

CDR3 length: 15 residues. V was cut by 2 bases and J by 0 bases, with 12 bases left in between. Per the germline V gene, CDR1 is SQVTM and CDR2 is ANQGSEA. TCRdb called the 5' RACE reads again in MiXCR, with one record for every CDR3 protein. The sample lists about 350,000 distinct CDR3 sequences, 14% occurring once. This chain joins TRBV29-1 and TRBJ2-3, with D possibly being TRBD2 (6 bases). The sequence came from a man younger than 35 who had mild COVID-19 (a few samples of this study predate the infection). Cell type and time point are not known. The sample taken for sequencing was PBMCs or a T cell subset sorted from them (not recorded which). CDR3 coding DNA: TGCAGCGTTGAATCCCAAGCGGGTAGCACAGATACGCAGTATTTT. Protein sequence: CSVESQAGSTDTQYF.